This T cell receptor (beta chain) was profiled in a study of T cell repertoires in cytomegalovirus infection. About the study: The public TCR beta signatures pointed to both CMV infection and matching HLA type. Study-wide results and limits: Clonotype analysis showed dominance of the ex vivo response by HLA-C-restricted CMV-specific TCR beta clonotypes.

TCRdb re-called the reads with MiXCR, one entry per CDR3 protein. The table includes roughly 150,000 distinct CDR3 sequences, around 20% detected once. This CDR3 comprises 17 residues. V was clipped by 6 bases and J by 0 bases, with 15 bases between them. Germline V gene data show CDR1 as MDHEN and CDR2 as SYDVKM. Turning to this clonotype: Its antigen is undetermined.

The rearrangement uses TRBV28 and TRBJ1-6; D is undetermined. This TCR was recovered from a human donor in good health (CMV status not recorded). Some clones in this sample may be carry-over from other donors' samples. The specimen was PBMCs. The DNA of the CDR3 is TGTGCCAGCAGCGTAGGGCAGAGGAGCTCCTATAATTCACCCCTCCACTTT. This codes for CASSVGQRSSYNSPLHF.